A selection of T cell receptor beta chains follows, all from one sample in a study of identical twins. TCRdb re-analysed the 5' RACE reads in MiXCR, keeping a single row per CDR3 protein. The sample carries 400,000 or so distinct CDR3 sequences, about 10% recorded once. Sequenced sample: naive T cells sorted from blood. The receptors were gathered from a woman aged 50 to 60 in good health. CDR3s include the opening cysteine and the closing phenylalanine or tryptophan. The D gene is left open where the match is weak. Clone sizes are given selectively: once, few, many, or a class where the clone is expanded.

v_call	clone_size	d_call	j_call	cdr3_nt	cdr3_aa
TRBV12-3/TRBV12-4	.	.	TRBJ1-2	TGTGCCAGCAGCCCGGTGGGGGGCTACACCTTC	CASSPVGGYTF
TRBV5-1	many	.	TRBJ1-6	TGCGCCAGCAGCTTGGAATCGTCTTCACCCCTCCACTTT	CASSLESSSPLHF
TRBV2	.	.	TRBJ2-1	TGTGCCAGCAGTGAAGCGGGACCCCAGTACAATGAGCAGTTCTTC	CASSEAGPQYNEQFF
TRBV24-1	.	.	TRBJ2-5	TGTGCCACCAGTGAACCGGGACTCTTGGAGACCCAGTACTTC	CATSEPGLLETQYF
TRBV7-2	many	.	TRBJ2-1	TGTGCCAGCAGCAGTTCAGGGTACAATGAGCAGTTCTTC	CASSSSGYNEQFF
TRBV12-3/TRBV12-4	.	TRBD1	TRBJ1-5	TGTGCCAGCAGAGCGCCGGGACAGGGGTGGGGGAATCAGCCCCAGCATTTT	CASRAPGQGWGNQPQHF
TRBV3-1	many	.	TRBJ2-7	TGTGCCAGCAGCCACCTAGACTCCTACGAGCAGTACTTC	CASSHLDSYEQYF
TRBV7-9	.	.	TRBJ2-7	TGTGCCAGCAGCTTAGATCTGTTAGCGGAGAAATACTTC	CASSLDLLAEKYF
TRBV20-1	many	.	TRBJ2-5	TGCAGTGCTAGATCCAGCGGAGGCCCAGTGGAGACCCAGTACTTC	CSARSSGGPVETQYF
TRBV5-1	.	.	TRBJ1-2	TGCGCCAGCAGCTTGGGACAGCGCGCGGGCTACACCTTC	CASSLGQRAGYTF
TRBV20-1	many	TRBD1	TRBJ1-3	TGCAGTGCGGGGACAGGGGGTTTTGGAAACACCATATATTTT	CSAGTGGFGNTIYF
TRBV7-9	few	.	TRBJ1-3	TGTGCCAGCAGCTTTTCAGGGGAGAGTGGAAACACCATATATTTT	CASSFSGESGNTIYF
TRBV29-1	.	.	TRBJ2-7	TGCAGCGTATTGTTAAGGAGCTCCTACGAGCAGTACTTC	CSVLLRSSYEQYF
TRBV7-9	.	TRBD1	TRBJ1-1	TGTGCCAGCAGCTATCCGACAGGGACGTACACTGAAGCTTTCTTT	CASSYPTGTYTEAFF
TRBV5-1	many	TRBD2	TRBJ2-1	TGCGCCAGCAGCTTATATCGGACTAGCGGGAGAGGCGGCGAGCAGTTCTTC	CASSLYRTSGRGGEQFF
TRBV5-1	many	TRBD2	TRBJ2-7	TGCGCCAGCAGCCCTCGCCTAGCGGGAAACGAGCAGTACTTC	CASSPRLAGNEQYF
TRBV9	few	.	TRBJ2-2	TGTGCCAGCAGCGTAGGTGTCCCCGGGGAGCTGTTTTTT	CASSVGVPGELFF
TRBV11-3	.	.	TRBJ2-3	TGTGCCAGCAGCTTATCGTGGGAGGTTGCAACAGATACGCAGTATTTT	CASSLSWEVATDTQYF
TRBV28	few	.	TRBJ2-7	TGTGCCAGCAGGCTGACAGGTTCCACCTACGAGCAGTACTTC	CASRLTGSTYEQYF
TRBV5-1	.	TRBD2	TRBJ2-1	TGCGCCAGCAGCTCCCCCACTAGCGATATGTTCTTC	CASSSPTSDMFF
TRBV6-2/TRBV6-3	many	.	TRBJ2-2	TGTGCCAGCAGTGCCGGGACAAACACCGGGGAGCTGTTTTTT	CASSAGTNTGELFF
TRBV5-1	few	TRBD2	TRBJ2-7	TGCGCCAGCCGCCGGACTGGGGCGGGGGGCTACGAGCAGTACTTC	CASRRTGAGGYEQYF
TRBV7-9	.	.	TRBJ2-3	TGTGCCAGCAGCTTAAAACGAGATACGCAGTATTTT	CASSLKRDTQYF
TRBV5-1	few	TRBD2	TRBJ2-7	TGCGCCAGCAGCTCCGGCACTAGCGGAGCCTACGAGCAGTACTTC	CASSSGTSGAYEQYF
TRBV7-6	.	TRBD1	TRBJ2-2	TGTGCCAGCAGCCTCATACGAACCACAGGGGACACCGGGGAGCTGTTTTTT	CASSLIRTTGDTGELFF
TRBV19	many	.	TRBJ2-3	TGTGCCAGTAGTATACCCGGACAACCAGATACGCAGTATTTT	CASSIPGQPDTQYF
TRBV24-1	.	.	TRBJ2-1	TGTGCCACCAGTGATCAGGGCAGCTACAATGAGCAGTTCTTC	CATSDQGSYNEQFF
TRBV3-1	.	.	TRBJ1-2	TGTGCCAGCAGCCAGCCCGACAGGTATCAAGGGGATGGCTACACCTTC	CASSQPDRYQGDGYTF
TRBV6-5	.	.	TRBJ2-1	TGTGCCAGCCGAATGGGGGCCTTCTACAATGAGCAGTTCTTC	CASRMGAFYNEQFF
TRBV12-3/TRBV12-4	.	TRBD1	TRBJ1-2	TGTGCCAGCAGTTTGGACAGGGGTGGCCGCTACACCTTC	CASSLDRGGRYTF
TRBV29-1	many	.	TRBJ1-4	TGCAGCGCCCGCGGACTTAATGAAAAACTGTTTTTT	CSARGLNEKLFF
TRBV5-4	.	TRBD1	TRBJ2-3	TGTGCCAGCAGACCGGGACAGGGGCTAAATACGCAGTATTTT	CASRPGQGLNTQYF
TRBV30	few	.	TRBJ1-5	TGTGCCTGGAGGGATGGCAGGGCCTTATCTGCTCAGCCCCAGCATTTT	CAWRDGRALSAQPQHF
TRBV4-1	.	TRBD2	TRBJ2-1	TGCGCCAGCGGGCGGGAGGGGTCAGATGAGCAGTTCTTC	CASGREGSDEQFF
TRBV4-1	many	.	TRBJ2-3	TGCGCCAGCAGCCAAATAGGGAGGGATACGCAGTATTTT	CASSQIGRDTQYF
TRBV3-1	many	.	TRBJ1-1	TGTGCCAGCAGCCAAGAAAAGAGACTGACTGAAGCTTTCTTT	CASSQEKRLTEAFF
TRBV4-1	.	TRBD1	TRBJ2-5	TGCGCCAGCAGCCAAGGTCAATACCGACAGGGAAGCCGGGGGACCCAGTACTTC	CASSQGQYRQGSRGTQYF
TRBV18	.	TRBD2	TRBJ2-1	TGTGCCAGCTCACCCCAGGAAGCGGGAGTTCACAATGAGCAGTTCTTC	CASSPQEAGVHNEQFF
TRBV15	many	.	TRBJ2-1	TGTGCCACCAGCAGAGATAGTGACGTCAGGGAGCAGTTCTTC	CATSRDSDVREQFF
TRBV5-1	.	TRBD2	TRBJ2-5	TGCGCCAGCAGCCACACTCTTAGCGGGAGAAAAGAGACCCAGTACTTC	CASSHTLSGRKETQYF
TRBV7-9	once	TRBD2	TRBJ2-3	TGTGCCAGCAGCTTCCTGGCGGGAGGGCCGAATACGCAGTATTTT	CASSFLAGGPNTQYF
TRBV24-1	.	TRBD1	TRBJ2-5	TGTGCCACCAGTGGACCCAGGGGGCAAGAGACCCAGTACTTC	CATSGPRGQETQYF
TRBV7-8	.	.	TRBJ2-7	TGTGCCAGCGGAATCCACGAGCAGTACTTC	CASGIHEQYF
TRBV20-1	many	TRBD2	TRBJ2-1	TGCAGTGCTAGAGGTGAGACTAGCGGGGTCAATGAGCAGTTCTTC	CSARGETSGVNEQFF
TRBV19	many	.	TRBJ2-2	TGTGCCTCCCTTGAGGGAGCTTGGACCACCGGGGAGCTGTTTTTT	CASLEGAWTTGELFF
TRBV5-1	many	.	TRBJ2-1	TGCGCCAGCAGCATCCTAACCTACAATGAGCAGTTCTTC	CASSILTYNEQFF